A selection of T cell receptor beta chains follows, all from one sample in a study of identical twins. TCRdb fed the 5' RACE reads into MiXCR, producing one record per CDR3 protein. The table records 350,000 to 400,000 distinct CDR3 sequences, around 9% of them present only once. Sequencing used naive T cells sorted from blood. Receptors were obtained from a woman in her fifties or sixties in good health. Both conserved end residues are part of each CDR3. A D gene is named only where the DNA matches it firmly. Clone size appears in some rows only: once, few, many, or a class for an expanded clone.

v_gene: TRBV10-3; d_gene: NA; abundance: many; j_gene: TRBJ1-5; CDR3nt: TGTGCCATCAGTGAAGGGGGTGGCAATCAGCCCCAGCATTTT; CDR3aa: CAISEGGGNQPQHF
v_gene: TRBV5-1; d_gene: NA; abundance: NA; j_gene: TRBJ2-3; CDR3nt: TGCGCCAGCAGCCCCAACCAGGCGGATACGCAGTATTTT; CDR3aa: CASSPNQADTQYF
v_gene: TRBV15; d_gene: NA; abundance: NA; j_gene: TRBJ2-7; CDR3nt: TGTGCCACCAGCAGAGATCATAACGAGCAGTACTTC; CDR3aa: CATSRDHNEQYF
v_gene: TRBV14; d_gene: NA; abundance: NA; j_gene: TRBJ2-1; CDR3nt: TGTGCCAGCAGCCAAGGGCTAGTGGGCAATGAGCAGTTCTTC; CDR3aa: CASSQGLVGNEQFF
v_gene: TRBV27; d_gene: NA; abundance: many; j_gene: TRBJ2-2; CDR3nt: TGTGCCAGCAGTTTATCGCTAGCAGGGGGGGAGCTGTTTTTT; CDR3aa: CASSLSLAGGELFF
v_gene: TRBV5-1; d_gene: TRBD2; abundance: NA; j_gene: TRBJ2-5; CDR3nt: TGCGCCAGCAGCTTACTGGGACTAGGGGCCCAGTACTTC; CDR3aa: CASSLLGLGAQYF
v_gene: TRBV29-1; d_gene: NA; abundance: NA; j_gene: TRBJ2-2; CDR3nt: TGCAGCGTTAGGAAGGAGCGGGACACCGGGGAGCTGTTTTTT; CDR3aa: CSVRKERDTGELFF
v_gene: TRBV2; d_gene: NA; abundance: few; j_gene: TRBJ2-4; CDR3nt: TGTGCCAGCGACGGAGGGGGGGACAACATTCAGTACTTC; CDR3aa: CASDGGGDNIQYF
v_gene: TRBV16; d_gene: NA; abundance: few; j_gene: TRBJ1-1; CDR3nt: TGTGCCAGCAGCCAATCGGGAAAAACAACGGAAGCTTTCTTT; CDR3aa: CASSQSGKTTEAFF
v_gene: TRBV5-1; d_gene: NA; abundance: NA; j_gene: TRBJ2-7; CDR3nt: TGCGCCAGCATGCCCCCGGGAGAACACGAGCAGTACTTC; CDR3aa: CASMPPGEHEQYF
v_gene: TRBV5-1; d_gene: NA; abundance: many; j_gene: TRBJ2-3; CDR3nt: TGCGCCAGCAGCTTGGAGCACGGGAGCTTCACAGATACGCAGTATTTT; CDR3aa: CASSLEHGSFTDTQYF
v_gene: TRBV7-2; d_gene: TRBD2; abundance: many; j_gene: TRBJ2-7; CDR3nt: TGTGCCAGCAGCCGTCGACTAGCGGGAGGCTACGAGCAGTACTTC; CDR3aa: CASSRRLAGGYEQYF
v_gene: TRBV10-3; d_gene: TRBD1; abundance: few; j_gene: TRBJ1-2; CDR3nt: TGTGCCATCAGCGGAGAGGGACAGACATCATTCTATGGCTACACCTTC; CDR3aa: CAISGEGQTSFYGYTF
v_gene: TRBV5-1; d_gene: NA; abundance: many; j_gene: TRBJ2-5; CDR3nt: TGCGCCAGCAGCTTTAAGGAAGAGACCCAGTACTTC; CDR3aa: CASSFKEETQYF
v_gene: TRBV12-5; d_gene: NA; abundance: NA; j_gene: TRBJ2-1; CDR3nt: TGTGCTAGTGGTTTTGTATGGTTTTTCAATGAGCAGTTCTTC; CDR3aa: CASGFVWFFNEQFF
v_gene: TRBV2; d_gene: TRBD2; abundance: many; j_gene: TRBJ2-1; CDR3nt: TGTGCCAGCAGGGAGGTGAGCGGGAGTCGGAATGAGCAGTTCTTC; CDR3aa: CASREVSGSRNEQFF
v_gene: TRBV9; d_gene: NA; abundance: NA; j_gene: TRBJ2-2; CDR3nt: TGTGCCAGCAGCGTAGCTAGACCGACGGCGACCGGGGAGCTGTTTTTT; CDR3aa: CASSVARPTATGELFF
v_gene: TRBV4-1; d_gene: NA; abundance: few; j_gene: TRBJ1-3; CDR3nt: TGCGCCAGCAGCCAAGTAGATGGAAACACCATATATTTT; CDR3aa: CASSQVDGNTIYF
v_gene: TRBV20-1; d_gene: NA; abundance: many; j_gene: TRBJ2-7; CDR3nt: TGCAGTGCTAGAGACCCTTGGGACATCGCCGGGTACGAGCAGTACTTC; CDR3aa: CSARDPWDIAGYEQYF
v_gene: TRBV7-9; d_gene: NA; abundance: NA; j_gene: TRBJ1-4; CDR3nt: TGTGCCAGCAGCTCCCCGCGGGAAAAACTGTTTTTT; CDR3aa: CASSSPREKLFF
v_gene: TRBV27; d_gene: TRBD2; abundance: NA; j_gene: TRBJ2-2; CDR3nt: TGTGCCAGCAGTCCCTCTATGGCGGGAGCCCTTCGCGGGGAGCTGTTTTTT; CDR3aa: CASSPSMAGALRGELFF
v_gene: TRBV10-2; d_gene: NA; abundance: NA; j_gene: TRBJ2-3; CDR3nt: TGCGCCAGCAGTGAGTGGGTAGCGATGAGGGATACGCAGTATTTT; CDR3aa: CASSEWVAMRDTQYF